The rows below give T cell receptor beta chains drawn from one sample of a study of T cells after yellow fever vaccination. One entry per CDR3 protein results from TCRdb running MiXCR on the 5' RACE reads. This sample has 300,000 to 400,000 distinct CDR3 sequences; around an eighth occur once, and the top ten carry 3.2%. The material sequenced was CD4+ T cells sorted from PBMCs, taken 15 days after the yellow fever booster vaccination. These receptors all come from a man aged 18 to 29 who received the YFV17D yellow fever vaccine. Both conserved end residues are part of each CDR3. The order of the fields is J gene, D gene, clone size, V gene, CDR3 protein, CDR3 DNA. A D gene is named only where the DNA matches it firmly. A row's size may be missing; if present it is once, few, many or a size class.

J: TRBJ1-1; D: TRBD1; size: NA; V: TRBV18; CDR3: CASSRGQVNTEAFF; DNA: TGTGCCAGCTCACGCGGACAGGTCAACACTGAAGCTTTCTTT
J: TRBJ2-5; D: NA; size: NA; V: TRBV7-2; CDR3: CASSLETASPQYF; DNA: TGTGCCAGCAGCTTAGAAACCGCCTCTCCGCAGTACTTC
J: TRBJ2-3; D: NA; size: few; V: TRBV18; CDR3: CASSPDASGTDTQYF; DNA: TGTGCCAGCTCACCGGACGCATCGGGGACAGATACGCAGTATTTT
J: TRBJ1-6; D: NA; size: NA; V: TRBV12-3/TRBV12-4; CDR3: CASSLFRGSYNSPLHF; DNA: TGTGCCAGCAGTTTGTTCAGGGGCTCCTATAATTCACCCCTCCACTTT
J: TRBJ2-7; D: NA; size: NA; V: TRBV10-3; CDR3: CAISGAEINYEQYF; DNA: TGTGCCATCAGTGGAGCTGAAATTAACTACGAGCAGTACTTC
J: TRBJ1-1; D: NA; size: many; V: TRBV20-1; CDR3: CSARDAGAGNTEAFF; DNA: TGCAGTGCTAGAGATGCGGGGGCTGGGAACACTGAAGCTTTCTTT
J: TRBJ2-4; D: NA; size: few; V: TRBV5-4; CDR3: CASRGTGLAKNIQYF; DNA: TGTGCCAGCAGGGGGACGGGCCTAGCCAAAAACATTCAGTACTTC
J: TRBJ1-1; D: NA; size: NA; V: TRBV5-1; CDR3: CASSLGTFQGGTEAFF; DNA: TGCGCCAGCAGCTTGGGGACTTTTCAGGGTGGAACTGAAGCTTTCTTT
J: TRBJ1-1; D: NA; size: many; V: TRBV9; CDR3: CASSPQGTEAFF; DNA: TGTGCCAGCAGCCCGCAGGGAACTGAAGCTTTCTTT
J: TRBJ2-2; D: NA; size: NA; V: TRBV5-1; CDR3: CASSVTGDNTGELFF; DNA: TGCGCCAGCAGCGTAACGGGGGACAACACCGGGGAGCTGTTTTTT
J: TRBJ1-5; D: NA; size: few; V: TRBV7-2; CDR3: CASSPDGANQPQHF; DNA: TGTGCCAGCAGCCCAGACGGAGCGAATCAGCCCCAGCATTTT
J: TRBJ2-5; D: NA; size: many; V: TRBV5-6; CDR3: CASSLLRETQYF; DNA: TGTGCCAGCAGCTTGCTTAGGGAGACCCAGTACTTC
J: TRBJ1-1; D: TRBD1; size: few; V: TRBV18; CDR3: CASSPLTGTLEAFF; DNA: TGTGCCAGCTCACCCCTGACAGGGACCCTTGAAGCTTTCTTT